This T cell receptor (beta chain) was identified during a study of T-cell reconstitution after alpha-beta-depleted transplantation in children. The germline V gene encodes CDR1 LGHDT and CDR2 YNNKEL (reference sequence). CDR3 length: 18 residues. For this clonotype: Its antigen is unidentified. One junction end does not reproduce the germline sequence, and a read error may be involved.

Using unique molecular identifiers, the investigators prepared the TCRbeta library. MiXCR, applied by TCRdb to the PCR reads, yields one record per CDR3 protein. The sample yields some 290,000 distinct CDR3 sequences, about a quarter seen once. Study findings and constraints: Several patients had high TCRbeta diversity at day 60; it came from surviving recipient T cells and thymic progenitors. T-cell counts and diversity at one year following transplant were attributed mainly to newly produced T cells. Alpha-beta T cells about two months after transplant reportedly derived from several hundred expanded graft clones.

The receptor was derived from a male patient between 10 and 17 years old who had a stem cell transplant for acute lymphoblastic leukemia, so the T cells may come from the graft donor. The chain combines TRBV3-1 with TRBJ2-1; 9 bases map to TRBD2. Specimen: PBMCs, mostly from graft donor cells, collected 180 days after TCRalphabeta/CD19-depleted stem cell transplant. This CDR3 reads CTSSLNSGRIPSYNEQFF. CDR3 bases: TGTACCAGCAGTTTAAATAGCGGGAGAATCCCCTCCTACAATGAGCAGTTCTTC.